This T cell receptor (beta chain) came from a study of beta chain features in type 1 diabetes (dated by TCRdb to 2017 to 2018). Study-level background: Mean age, gender distribution, total cell number and subset yield did not differ between patients and healthy donors. The study compared TCRB repertoires of sorted circulating CD4+ T cell subsets between recently diagnosed type 1 diabetes patients and matched healthy donors. Regulatory and stem cell-like memory subsets were obtained from only 8 patients and roughly eight healthy donors, while naive and central memory subsets were obtained from all 30 or so donors. Across all samples, 107,917,701 sorted cells were examined, and cell number per subset correlated strongly with RNA yield. Overall study results and their limits: A moderate but significant shortening of TCRB CDR3 length was observed in type 1 diabetes patients in all four CD4+ subsets. Because cDNA rather than genomic DNA was sequenced, highly expressing activated cells could have been over-represented, although no difference in activation and CD3 levels was found between groups. HLA sub-analyses involved small numbers of individuals, so any influence of HLA type on TCRB rearrangement remained unresolved. Shorter templates might be favored by PCR, yet because patient and control samples were amplified and corrected together, any such skew would affect both groups equally. Naive, central memory and regulatory TCRB repertoires appeared to be more similar among patients than among healthy donors. At VDJ recombination sites, type 1 diabetes patients had fewer insertions and more deleted nucleotides, which implies abnormalities in thymic rearrangement.

All of the isolated RNA was reverse transcribed with the High Capacity cDNA Reverse Transcription Kit, so expressed TCRB transcripts were sequenced. Deep immunoSEQ sequencing was applied to naive, central memory and regulatory T cell samples, giving an average of roughly 3.5 million total reads per sample. Sorted cells were lysed in RLT buffer and RNA was extracted with DNase-treated RNeasy Micro or Mini kits, depending on cell number. Each cell subset was processed on its own to prevent cross-contamination, while patient and healthy donor samples were processed together. The immunoSEQ multiplex PCR was used to amplify TCRB sequences from cDNA, yielding 87-bp fragments that span the CDR3 region. Amplicons were sequenced on the Illumina HiSeq platform. The published analysis was carried out like this. PCR bias was corrected computationally using synthetic template baselines, and reads within Hamming distance 2 were collapsed, with unmergeable singletons discarded. Reads were aligned against IMGT to assign V, D and J genes, CDR3 length and insertions or deletions at six rearrangement sites. Clonotype counts were normalized to sorted cell number within each subset before computing true diversity and Gini coefficients with the tcR R package. Repertoire sharing was quantified using the overlap coefficient calculated on TCRB nucleotide sequences. As a proxy for the pre-selection repertoire, out-of-frame TCRB sequences from naive cells were analyzed. The clones in this table, taken by TCRdb from immuneACCESS, are in-frame only. Not every clone is retained; where verified, under half of the shortfall comes from an unresolved V gene, and the cause of the rest is unknown. V and J calls and clone size follow that table, whereas D and trimming were derived from the DNA. Across this sample there are around 710,000 clones, with roughly 12% seen only once. The top ten constitute 0.09% to 0.15% of the sample.

Each donor gave one peripheral blood draw, roughly 120 mL on average, collected into heparinised tubes. A BD FACSAria II and a panel including CD45RO, CCR7, CD25, CD127, CD95 and CD27 were used to sort naive, central memory, regulatory and stem cell-like memory CD4+ T cells. All sorted populations exceeded 95% purity. PBMCs were isolated immediately by Lymphoprep density gradient centrifugation and stained directly without culture. So that batch effects would be minimized, each experiment stained and sorted samples in pairs, pairing one healthy donor with one patient. This clone was picked up one time. There is no known antigen for this receptor. Base qualities are not at hand, and no much larger clone is one base apart. Taken from the germline V gene, the CDR1 and CDR2 loops are MNHNS and SASEGT. From its cysteine to its phenylalanine, the CDR3 spans 15 amino acids. Only CDR3 DNA is held: 45 bases, read in frame from base 1. The junction carries 13 bases between V and J, which are trimmed by 6 bases and 4 bases respectively.

The sequencing input was naive CD4+ T cells from blood. Taken with the paper, the label for cell subset or site translates to: true naive CD4+ T cells. The rearrangement combines TRBV6-1 with TRBJ1-6; TRBD1 is a possible D gene, resting on 5 matching bases. This TCR derives from a man aged 25-45 years with type 1 diabetes. CDR3 reads: CASRLPGRYNSPLHF. In nucleotide form, the sequence is TGTGCCAGCAGACTACCGGGACGGTATAATTCACCCCTCCACTTT.